The sequence of this T cell receptor beta chain was determined in a study of OX40 agonist ivuxolimab in advanced cancers. As for the study in general: Patients in dose escalation had liver, melanoma, kidney or head and neck cancers. At just under 85% male, the cohort had a mean age of approximately 60 years, ranging from roughly 20 to 90. Broader study findings: Among the least clonally expanded were partial responders at 0.1-3.0 mg/kg.

CDR3 length: 16 amino acids. V lost 4 bases to trimming and J lost 2 bases, with 14 bases between them. Germline V gives CDR1 SEHNR, CDR2 FQNEAQ (reference sequence). Assay used: immunoSEQ multiplex PCR; TCRdb lists only in-frame clones, some missing. The table includes about 71,000 clones, 84% detected once. Comments on this clone: Antigen unknown.

The chain carries TRBV7-9 and TRBJ2-2; unclear D gene. The material was CD4+ or CD8+ T cells sorted from blood, obtained in a trial of the OX40 agonist ivuxolimab. The origin of this receptor is an adult with an advanced solid tumor such as melanoma, head and neck, liver or kidney cancer. Written as DNA, the CDR3 is TGTGCCAGCAGCTCCCGGTCACTGATAAACACCGGGGAGCTGTTTTTT. Its protein is CASSSRSLINTGELFF.